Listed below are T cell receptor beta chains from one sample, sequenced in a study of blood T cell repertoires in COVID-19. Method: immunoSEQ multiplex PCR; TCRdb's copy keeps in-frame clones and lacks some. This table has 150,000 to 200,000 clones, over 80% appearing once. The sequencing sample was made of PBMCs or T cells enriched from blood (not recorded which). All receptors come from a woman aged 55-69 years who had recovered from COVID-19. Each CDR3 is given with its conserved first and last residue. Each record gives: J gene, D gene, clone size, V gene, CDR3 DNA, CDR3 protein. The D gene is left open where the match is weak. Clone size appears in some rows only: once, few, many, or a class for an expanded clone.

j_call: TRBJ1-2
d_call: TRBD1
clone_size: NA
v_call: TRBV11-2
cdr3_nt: TGTGCCAGCAGCTCTAGACAGGGATGGTATGGCTACACCTTC
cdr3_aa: CASSSRQGWYGYTF

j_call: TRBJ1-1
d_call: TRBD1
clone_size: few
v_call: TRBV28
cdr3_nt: TGTGCCAGCATTCCAGGGGGCACGAACACTGAAGCTTTCTTT
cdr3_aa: CASIPGGTNTEAFF

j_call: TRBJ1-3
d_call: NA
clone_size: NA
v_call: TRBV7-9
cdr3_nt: TGTGCGTCGAAGAGCTCTGGAAACACCATATATTTT
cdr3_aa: CASKSSGNTIYF

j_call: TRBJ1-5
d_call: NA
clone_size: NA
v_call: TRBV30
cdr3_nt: TGTGCCTGGGGGGGCCGGGATGGGCAGCCCCAGCATTTT
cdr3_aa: CAWGGRDGQPQHF

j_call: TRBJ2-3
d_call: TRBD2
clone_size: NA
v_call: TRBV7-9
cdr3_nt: TGTGCCAGCAGCTTTCGAGCGGGGGCAACAGATACGCAGTATTTT
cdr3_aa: CASSFRAGATDTQYF

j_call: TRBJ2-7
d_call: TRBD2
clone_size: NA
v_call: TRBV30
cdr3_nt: TGTGCCTGGAGTGTACCAGGACTAGCGGCCTCCTACGAGCAGTACTTC
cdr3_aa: CAWSVPGLAASYEQYF

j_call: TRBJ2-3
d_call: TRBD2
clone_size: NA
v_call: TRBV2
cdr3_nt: TGTGCCAGCAGTCCCGGGACTAGCGGGAGGACAGATACGCAGTATTTT
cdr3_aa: CASSPGTSGRTDTQYF

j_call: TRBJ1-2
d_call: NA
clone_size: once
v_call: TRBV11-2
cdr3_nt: TGTGCCAGCAGCTTAGAGGTGGTCAGGGGTGGCTATGGCTACACCTTC
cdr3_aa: CASSLEVVRGGYGYTF

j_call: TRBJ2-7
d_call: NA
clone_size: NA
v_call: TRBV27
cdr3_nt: TGTGCCAGGAAGAGCGTCAGGACAGTCTACGAGCAGTACTTC
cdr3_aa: CARKSVRTVYEQYF

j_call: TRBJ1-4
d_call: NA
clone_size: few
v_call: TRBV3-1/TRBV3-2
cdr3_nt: TGTGCCAGCAGCCACTCGGAGATAAGGAGTGAAAAACTGTTTTTT
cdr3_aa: CASSHSEIRSEKLFF

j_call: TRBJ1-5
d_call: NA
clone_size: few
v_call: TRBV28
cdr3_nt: TGTGCCAGCAGCCTTATTCTGTCGGGGGTAGATCAGCCCCAGCATTTT
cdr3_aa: CASSLILSGVDQPQHF

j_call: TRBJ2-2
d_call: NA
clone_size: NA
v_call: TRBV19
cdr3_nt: TGTGCCAGTAGTGGATCCGGGACATCCCTGGGGGGGGAGCTGTTTTTT
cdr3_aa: CASSGSGTSLGGELFF

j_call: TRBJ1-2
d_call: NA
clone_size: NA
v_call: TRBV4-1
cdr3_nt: TGCGCCAGCAGCCAAGATTTGAACAGGGACGGTGGCTACACCTTC
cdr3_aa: CASSQDLNRDGGYTF

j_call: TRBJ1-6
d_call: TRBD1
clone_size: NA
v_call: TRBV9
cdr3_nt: TGTGCCAGCAGCGAGTCTGACAGGGGGCGATGGAATTCACCCCTCCACTTT
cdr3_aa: CASSESDRGRWNSPLHF

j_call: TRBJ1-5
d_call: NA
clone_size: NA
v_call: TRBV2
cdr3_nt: TGTGCCAGCGGGATACAGGGAAGCAATCAGCCCCAGCATTTT
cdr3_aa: CASGIQGSNQPQHF

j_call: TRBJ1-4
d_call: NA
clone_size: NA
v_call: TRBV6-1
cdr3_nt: TGTGCCAGCAGTGATCGTCTGGGGAGTCGCCTTTGGGAAAAACTGTTTTTT
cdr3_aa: CASSDRLGSRLWEKLFF

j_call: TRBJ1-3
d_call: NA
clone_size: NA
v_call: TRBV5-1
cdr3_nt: TGCGCCAGCAGCTGGGGGGAGTCTGGAAACACCATATATTTT
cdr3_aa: CASSWGESGNTIYF

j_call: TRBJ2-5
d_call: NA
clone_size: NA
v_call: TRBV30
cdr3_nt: TGTGCCTGGAGTGTTGGGCGTGTGGCAGCTCGGGGGACCCAGTACTTC
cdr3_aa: CAWSVGRVAARGTQYF

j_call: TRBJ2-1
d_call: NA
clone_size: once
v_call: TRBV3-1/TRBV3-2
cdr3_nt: TGTGCCAGCAGAAAGGGGAACTCCTACAATGAGCAGTTCTTC
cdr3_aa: CASRKGNSYNEQFF

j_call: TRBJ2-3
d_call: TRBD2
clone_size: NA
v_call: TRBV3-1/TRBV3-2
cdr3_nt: TGTGCCAGCAGCCAAGAGCCCTGGAGCGGGGGCAGCACAGATACGCAGTATTTT
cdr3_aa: CASSQEPWSGGSTDTQYF

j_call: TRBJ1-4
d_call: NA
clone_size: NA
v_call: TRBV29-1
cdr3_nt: TGCAGCACTTCAGGGCCAACTAATGAAAAACTGTTTTTT
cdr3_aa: CSTSGPTNEKLFF

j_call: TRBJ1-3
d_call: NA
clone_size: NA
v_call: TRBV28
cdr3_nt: TGTGCCAGCAGGCAAAATTCCTACATATATTTT
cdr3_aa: CASRQNSYIYF

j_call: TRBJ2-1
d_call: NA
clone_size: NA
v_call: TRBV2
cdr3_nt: TGTGCCAGCAGTGTAGGATTAACAGGAGCAGATGAGCAGTTCTTC
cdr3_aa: CASSVGLTGADEQFF

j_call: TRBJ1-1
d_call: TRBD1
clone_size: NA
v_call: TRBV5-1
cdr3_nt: TGCGCCAGCGCACGACAGGGGGCTAGAGAAGCTTTCTTT
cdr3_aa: CASARQGAREAFF

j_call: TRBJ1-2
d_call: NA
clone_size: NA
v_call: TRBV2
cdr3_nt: TGTGCCAGCAGTGCCAGACAGGCTAACTATGGCTACACCTTC
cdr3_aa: CASSARQANYGYTF